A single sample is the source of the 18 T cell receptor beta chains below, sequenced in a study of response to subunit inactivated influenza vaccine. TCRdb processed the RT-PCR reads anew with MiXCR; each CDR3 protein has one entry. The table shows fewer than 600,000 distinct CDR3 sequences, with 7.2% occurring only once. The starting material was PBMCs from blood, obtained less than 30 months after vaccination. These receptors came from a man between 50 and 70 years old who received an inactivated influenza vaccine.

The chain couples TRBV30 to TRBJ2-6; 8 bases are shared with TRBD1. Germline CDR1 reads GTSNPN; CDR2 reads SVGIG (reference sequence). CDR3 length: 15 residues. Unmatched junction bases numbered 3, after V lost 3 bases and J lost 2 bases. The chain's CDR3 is CAWREQGAGANVLTF. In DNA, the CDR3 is TGTGCCTGGAGGGAACAGGGGGCTGGGGCCAACGTCCTGACTTTC.

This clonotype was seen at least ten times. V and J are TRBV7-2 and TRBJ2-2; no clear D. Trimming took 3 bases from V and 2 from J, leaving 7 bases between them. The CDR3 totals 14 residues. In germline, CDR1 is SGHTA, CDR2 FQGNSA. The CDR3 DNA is TGTGCCAGCAGCTTCGTGCAAAACACCGGGGAGCTGTTTTTT. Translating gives CASSFVQNTGELFF.

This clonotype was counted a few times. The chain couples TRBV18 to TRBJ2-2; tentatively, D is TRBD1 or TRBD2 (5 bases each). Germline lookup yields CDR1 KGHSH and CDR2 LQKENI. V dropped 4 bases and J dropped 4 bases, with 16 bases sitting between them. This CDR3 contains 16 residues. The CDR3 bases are TGTGCCAGCTCACGCAACGAGGGGTCTAGCACCGGGGAGCTGTTTTTT. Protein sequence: CASSRNEGSSTGELFF.

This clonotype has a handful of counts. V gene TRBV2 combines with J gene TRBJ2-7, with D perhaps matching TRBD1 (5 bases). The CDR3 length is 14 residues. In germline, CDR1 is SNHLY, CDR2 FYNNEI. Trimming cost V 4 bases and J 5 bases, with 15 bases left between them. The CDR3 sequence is CASSVSREFNEQYF. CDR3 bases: TGTGCCAGCAGTGTTAGCAGGGAATTCAACGAGCAGTACTTC. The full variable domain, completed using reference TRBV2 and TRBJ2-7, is EPEVTQTPSHQVTQMGQEVILRCVPISNHLYFYWYRQILGQKVEFLVSFYNNEISEKSEIFDDQFSVERPDGSNFTLKIRSTKLEDSAMYFCASSVSREFNEQYFGPGTRLTVT.

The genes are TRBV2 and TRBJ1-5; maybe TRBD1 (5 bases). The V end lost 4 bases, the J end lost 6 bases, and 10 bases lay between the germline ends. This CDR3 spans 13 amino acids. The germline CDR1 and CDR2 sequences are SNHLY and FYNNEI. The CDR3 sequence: CASSGDLAQPQHF. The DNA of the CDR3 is TGTGCCAGCAGTGGGGACCTAGCTCAGCCCCAGCATTTT.

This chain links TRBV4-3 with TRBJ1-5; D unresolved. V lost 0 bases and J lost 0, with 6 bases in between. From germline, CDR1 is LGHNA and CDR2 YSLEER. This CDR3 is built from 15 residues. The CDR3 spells CASSQERTSNQPQHF. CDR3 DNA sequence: TGCGCCAGCAGCCAAGAAAGGACTAGCAATCAGCCCCAGCATTTT.

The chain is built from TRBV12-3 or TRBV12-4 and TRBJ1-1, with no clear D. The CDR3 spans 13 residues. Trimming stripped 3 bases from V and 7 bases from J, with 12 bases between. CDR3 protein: CASSFSSAIEAFF. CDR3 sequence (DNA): TGTGCCAGCAGTTTTAGTTCAGCGATTGAAGCTTTCTTT.

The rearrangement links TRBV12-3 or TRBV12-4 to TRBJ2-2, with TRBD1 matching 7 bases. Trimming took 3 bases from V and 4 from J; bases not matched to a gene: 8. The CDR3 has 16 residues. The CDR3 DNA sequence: TGTGCCAGCAGTTTGAACTCAGGGGGACCCACCGGGGAGCTGTTTTTT. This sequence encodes CASSLNSGGPTGELFF.

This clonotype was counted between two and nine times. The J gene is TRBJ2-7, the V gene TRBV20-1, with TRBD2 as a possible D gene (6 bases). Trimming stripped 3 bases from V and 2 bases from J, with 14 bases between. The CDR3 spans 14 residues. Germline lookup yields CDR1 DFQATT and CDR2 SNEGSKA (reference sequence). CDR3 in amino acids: CSASMRDFTYEQYF. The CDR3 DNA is TGCAGTGCTAGCATGAGGGACTTCACCTACGAGCAGTACTTC.

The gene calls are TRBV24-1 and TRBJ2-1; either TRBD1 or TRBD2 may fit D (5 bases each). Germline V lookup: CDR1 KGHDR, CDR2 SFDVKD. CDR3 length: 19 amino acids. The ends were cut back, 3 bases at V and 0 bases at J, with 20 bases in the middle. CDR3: CATSDLPGPASVSYNEQFF. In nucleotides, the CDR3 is TGTGCCACCAGTGATCTCCCGGGACCAGCTTCCGTCTCCTACAATGAGCAGTTCTTC.

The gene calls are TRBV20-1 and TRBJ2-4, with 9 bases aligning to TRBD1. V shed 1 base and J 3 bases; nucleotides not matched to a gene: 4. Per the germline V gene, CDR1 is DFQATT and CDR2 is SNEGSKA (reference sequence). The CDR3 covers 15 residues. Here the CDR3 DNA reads TGCAGTGCTAGAGGACAGGGGGATGGCAAAAACATTCAGTACTTC. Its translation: CSARGQGDGKNIQYF.

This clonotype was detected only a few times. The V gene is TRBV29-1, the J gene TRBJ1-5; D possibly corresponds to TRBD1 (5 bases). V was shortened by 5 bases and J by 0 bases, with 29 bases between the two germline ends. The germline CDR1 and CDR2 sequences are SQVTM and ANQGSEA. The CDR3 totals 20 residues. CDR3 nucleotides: TGCAGCGTTTATTGGCGTTTTTCGGAGCGGGGGAGCTATAGCAATCAGCCCCAGCATTTT. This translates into CSVYWRFSERGSYSNQPQHF.

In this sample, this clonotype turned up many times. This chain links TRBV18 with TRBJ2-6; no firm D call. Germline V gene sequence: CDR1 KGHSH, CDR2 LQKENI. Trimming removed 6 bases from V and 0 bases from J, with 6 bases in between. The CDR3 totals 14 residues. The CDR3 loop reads CASSLDSGANVLTF. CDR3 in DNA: TGTGCCAGCTCGTTGGACTCTGGGGCCAACGTCCTGACTTTC. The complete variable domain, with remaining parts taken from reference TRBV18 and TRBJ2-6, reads NAGVMQNPRHLVRRRGQEARLRCSPMKGHSHVYWYRQLPEEGLKFMVYLQKENIIDESGMPKERFSAEFPKEGPSILRIQQVVRGDSAAYFCASSLDSGANVLTFGAGSRLTVL.

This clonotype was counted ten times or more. This chain's CDR3 is CASSLAAGQTYGYTF. The CDR3 DNA follows: TGCGCCAGCAGCTTGGCCGCGGGACAGACGTATGGCTACACCTTC. The chain couples TRBV5-1 to TRBJ1-2, with 7 bases fitting TRBD1. J was trimmed by 5 bases and V by 0 bases; bases with no gene match: 7. Germline CDR1 reads SGHRS; CDR2 reads YFSETQ. This CDR3 is 15 amino acids long.

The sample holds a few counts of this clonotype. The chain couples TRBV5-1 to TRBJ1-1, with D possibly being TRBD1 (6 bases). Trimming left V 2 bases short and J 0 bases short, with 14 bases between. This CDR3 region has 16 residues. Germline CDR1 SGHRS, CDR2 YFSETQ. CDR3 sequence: CASSFKDRDMNTEAFF. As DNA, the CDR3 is TGCGCCAGCAGCTTTAAGGACAGAGACATGAACACTGAAGCTTTCTTT. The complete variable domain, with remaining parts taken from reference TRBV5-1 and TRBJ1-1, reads KAGVTQTPRYLIKTRGQQVTLSCSPISGHRSVSWYQQTPGQGLQFLFEYFSETQRNKGNFPGRFSGRQFSNSRSEMNVSTLELGDSALYLCASSFKDRDMNTEAFFGQGTRLTVV.

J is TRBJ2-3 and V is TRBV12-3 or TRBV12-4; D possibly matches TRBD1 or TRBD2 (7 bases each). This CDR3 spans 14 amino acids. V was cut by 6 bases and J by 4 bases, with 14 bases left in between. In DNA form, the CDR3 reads TGTGCCAGCAGCCGCAGGGGGAGGGCAGATACGCAGTATTTT. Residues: CASSRRGRADTQYF.

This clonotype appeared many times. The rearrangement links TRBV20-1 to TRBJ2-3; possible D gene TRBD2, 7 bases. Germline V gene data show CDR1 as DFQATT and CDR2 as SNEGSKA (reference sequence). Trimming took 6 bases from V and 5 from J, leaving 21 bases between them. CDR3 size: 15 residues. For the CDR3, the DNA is TGCAGTGCCGAAAAATCGGGGGGCCTAGGAGATACGCAGTATTTT. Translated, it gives CSAEKSGGLGDTQYF.

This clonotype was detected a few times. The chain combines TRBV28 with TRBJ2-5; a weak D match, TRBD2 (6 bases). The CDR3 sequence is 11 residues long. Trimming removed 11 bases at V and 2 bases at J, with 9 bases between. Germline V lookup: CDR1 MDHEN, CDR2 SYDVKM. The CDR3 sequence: CASAGQETQYF. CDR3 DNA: TGTGCCTCGGCGGGACAAGAGACCCAGTACTTC.